The 19 T cell receptor beta chains reported below all come from one sample, sequenced in a study of cytomegalovirus exposure and HLA in healthy donors. Assay: immunoSEQ multiplex PCR; the TCRdb copy retains only in-frame clones and omits some. The sample lists 65,000 to 75,000 clones, 90% to 95% occurring once. The sample was PBMCs. These receptors all stem from a young man in good health and CMV-seropositive.

This clone was counted a single time. The V gene is TRBV5-4, the J gene TRBJ2-7, with a possible D match to TRBD2 (5 bases). V shed 3 bases and J shed 5 bases, with 18 bases lying between them. The CDR3 consists of 15 residues. CDR1 is SGHNT, CDR2 YYREEE, per germline (reference sequence). As DNA, the CDR3 is TGTGCCAGCAGCTCACCCAGCGGCCCCTCGAACGAGCAGTACTTC. It yields the protein CASSSPSGPSNEQYF.

In this sample, this clone turned up a few times. The chain uses TRBV5-1 and TRBJ2-3; D not certain. The ends were cut back, 5 bases at V and 0 bases at J, with 10 bases in the middle. CDR3 length: 14 amino acids. Germline values: CDR1 SGHRS, CDR2 YFSETQ. CDR3 sequence (DNA): TGCGCCAGCAGGAAGATAACTAGCACAGATACGCAGTATTTT. As protein: CASRKITSTDTQYF.

This clone was seen only once. The chain employs TRBV11-2 and TRBJ2-6, with D maybe TRBD1 (7 bases). V was shortened by 5 bases and J by 0 bases, with 17 bases between the two germline ends. The germline V gene has CDR1 SGHAT and CDR2 FQNNGV. The CDR3 is made up of 18 amino acids. The CDR3 DNA follows: TGTGCCAGCAGCCGACGCGGGACAGACCACTCTGGGGCCAACGTCCTGACTTTC. The encoded protein is CASSRRGTDHSGANVLTF. Full variable domain (outside the CDR3, taken from reference TRBV11-2 and TRBJ2-6): EAGVAQSPRYKIIEKRQSVAFWCNPISGHATLYWYQQILGQGPKLLIQFQNNGVVDDSQLPKDRFSAERLKGVDSTLKIQPAKLEDSAVYLCASSRRGTDHSGANVLTFGAGSRLTVL.

The chain links TRBV19 to TRBJ1-3; D is perhaps TRBD1 (6 bases). V was cut by 3 bases and J by 0 bases, with 15 bases left in between. CDR1 LNHDA and CDR2 SQIVND come from the germline V gene (reference sequence). The CDR3 sequence is 17 residues long. Here the CDR3 reads CASSMRGRLSSGNTIYF. The CDR3 nucleotides read TGTGCCAGTAGTATGAGGGGGAGACTCAGCTCTGGAAACACCATATATTTT.

CDR3 nucleotides: TGTGCCAGCAGTGAGAGGGACAGGGGTGAGCAGTTCTTC. The encoded protein is CASSERDRGEQFF. The chain employs TRBV2 and TRBJ2-1, with TRBD1 identical over 10 bases. The CDR3 runs 13 residues. Germline CDR1 reads SNHLY; CDR2 reads FYNNEI. V dropped 3 bases and J dropped 9; count of bases not matched to a gene: 2.

This chain links TRBV29-1 with TRBJ1-4, with D hard to call. Trimming stripped 5 bases from V and 0 bases from J, with 10 bases between. The CDR3 runs 14 residues. The germline CDR1 and CDR2 sequences are SQVTM and ANQGSEA. CDR3 DNA sequence: TGCAGCGTTTCTTATCTTGCAACTAATGAAAAACTGTTTTTT. This translates into CSVSYLATNEKLFF. The full variable domain, completed using reference TRBV29-1 and TRBJ1-4, is SAVISQKPSRDICQRGTSLTIQCQVDSQVTMMFWYRQQPGQSLTLIATANQGSEATYESGFVIDKFPISRPNLTFSTLTVSNMSPEDSSIYLCSVSYLATNEKLFFGSGTQLSVL.

The chain employs TRBV19 and TRBJ2-7; TRBD2 is a possible D gene (6 bases). There are 12 residues in the CDR3. Germline assignment: CDR1 LNHDA and CDR2 SQIVND (reference sequence). Trimming stripped 5 bases from V and 9 bases from J, with 14 bases between. The CDR3 DNA follows: TGTGCCAGTAGTGGCCAGCAGGGAGGGCAGTACTTC. Its translation: CASSGQQGGQYF.

J is TRBJ2-1 and V is TRBV5-1, with a tentative D call TRBD2 (5 bases). CDR1 and CDR2 (germline): SGHRS, YFSETQ. The CDR3 loop spans 16 amino acids. Between the trimmed V and J ends, which lost 2 bases and 6 bases, there was a span of 18 bases. The CDR3 sequence is CASSFFTRTAINEQFF. As DNA, the CDR3 is TGCGCCAGCAGCTTCTTTACTAGAACGGCAATCAATGAGCAGTTCTTC.

The CDR3 DNA sequence: TGTGCCAGCAGCATGACAGAAAATGATGGCTACACCTTC. This encodes CASSMTENDGYTF. The chain couples TRBV6-1 to TRBJ1-2, with a possible D match to TRBD1 (5 bases). Trimming removed 6 bases at V and 6 bases at J, with 14 bases between. The germline V gene has CDR1 MNHNS and CDR2 SASEGT. This CDR3 is 13 amino acids long.

The chain carries TRBV6-1 and TRBJ2-7, with 10 bases aligning to TRBD2. Trimming at V came to 7 bases and at J to 0 bases, leaving 6 bases not matched to a gene. The CDR3 totals 15 residues. Germline V gene data show CDR1 as MNHNS and CDR2 as SASEGT. The CDR3 is CASTGLADSSYEQYF. CDR3 nucleotides: TGTGCCAGCACTGGACTAGCGGACAGCTCCTACGAGCAGTACTTC.

The gene calls are TRBV4-2 and TRBJ2-5; D possibly corresponds to TRBD2 (7 bases). The germline V and J ends were trimmed by 4 bases and 3 bases, with 18 bases remaining between them. This CDR3 spans 16 amino acids. The germline gives CDR1 LGHNA, CDR2 YNFKEQ. DNA for the CDR3: TGTGCCAGCAGCCTCGGGCGCGGGGGCCCCAAAGAGACCCAGTACTTC. Its translation: CASSLGRGGPKETQYF.

The chain is built from TRBV10-3 and TRBJ1-1, with D tentatively TRBD1 (6 bases). Germline CDR1 ENHRY, CDR2 SYGVKD. Trimming removed 10 bases from V and 1 base from J, with 19 bases in between. There are 15 residues in the CDR3. CDR3 amino acids: CATRGRGDQNTEAFF. The CDR3 bases are TGTGCCACCCGGGGGAGGGGGGACCAGAACACTGAAGCTTTCTTT.

The rearrangement joins TRBV28 to TRBJ1-2, with D perhaps TRBD1 (6 bases). The germline V gene encodes CDR1 MDHEN and CDR2 SYDVKM. The CDR3 consists of 14 residues. Trimming took off 6 bases at V and 1 base at J, with 12 bases between the two ends. The chain's CDR3 is CASSSLDSNYGYTF. The CDR3 bases are TGTGCCAGCAGCTCGTTGGACAGTAACTATGGCTACACCTTC.

The chain joins TRBV19 to TRBJ2-4; 15 nucleotides match TRBD2. Germline values: CDR1 LNHDA, CDR2 SQIVND (reference sequence). The CDR3 covers 19 residues. V was clipped by 4 bases and J by 0 bases; unmatched bases: 7. CDR3 DNA: TGTGCCAGTAGTAAGTCGGGGACTAGCGGGAGGCTAGCCAAAAACATTCAGTACTTC. It yields the protein CASSKSGTSGRLAKNIQYF.

J is TRBJ2-2 and V is TRBV7-9, with a tentative D call TRBD1 (5 bases). This CDR3 region has 15 residues. Per germline, CDR1 SEHNR and CDR2 FQNEAQ (reference sequence). V was clipped by 6 bases and J by 2 bases, with 13 bases between them. The CDR3 coding sequence is TGTGCCAGCAGATCGACAGAGAGCAACACCGGGGAGCTGTTTTTT. Translation: CASRSTESNTGELFF. Variable domain in full (rest from reference TRBV7-9 and TRBJ2-2): DTGVSQNPRHKITKRGQNVTFRCDPISEHNRLYWYRQTLGQGPEFLTYFQNEAQLEKSRLLSDRFSAERPKGSFSTLEIQRTEQGDSAMYLCASRSTESNTGELFFGEGSRLTVL.

The chain has TRBV10-3 and TRBJ2-7, with 10 bases matching TRBD1. This CDR3 is built from 13 residues. Germline loops: CDR1 ENHRY, CDR2 SYGVKD. With V trimmed by 8 bases and J by 1 base, 2 bases remained unmatched. CDR3 in amino acids: CAIAGQGSYEQYF. CDR3 DNA: TGTGCCATCGCGGGACAGGGGTCCTACGAGCAGTACTTC.

The chain couples TRBV4-1 to TRBJ1-5; the D is unclear. Germline CDR1 is MGHRA and CDR2 is YSYEKL. Trimming cost V 1 base and J 4 bases, with 11 bases left between them. The CDR3 runs 15 residues. CDR3 residues: CASSQVTGPNQPQHF. CDR3 nucleotides: TGCGCCAGCAGCCAAGTAACGGGTCCTAATCAGCCCCAGCATTTT.

The chain employs TRBV7-9 and TRBJ1-1; D call uncertain. The V and J ends lost 4 bases and 4 bases respectively, with 16 bases between them. CDR3 length: 15 residues. Germline loops: CDR1 SEHNR, CDR2 FQNEAQ (reference sequence). The chain's CDR3 is CASSYPEIGATEAFF. CDR3 DNA: TGTGCCAGCAGCTATCCTGAAATCGGAGCCACTGAAGCTTTCTTT.

V and J are TRBV30 and TRBJ2-5; TRBD1 matches at 9 bases. J gave up 5 bases and V 5 bases, and 6 bases lay outside the gene matches. Per germline, CDR1 GTSNPN and CDR2 SVGIG (reference sequence). The CDR3 runs 13 residues. The CDR3 here is CAWGTGLGETQYF. CDR3 bases: TGTGCCTGGGGGACAGGGCTAGGGGAGACCCAGTACTTC. Using reference TRBV30 and TRBJ2-5 for the parts outside the CDR3, the full variable domain is SQTIHQWPATLVQPVGSPLSLECTVEGTSNPNLYWYRQAAGRGLQLLFYSVGIGQISSEVPQNLSASRPQDRQFILSSKKLLLSDSGFYLCAWGTGLGETQYFGPGTRLLVL.